The TCR beta chain described here comes from a study of early T cells in non-severe SARS-CoV-2 infection. Via MiXCR, TCRdb re-called the 5' RACE reads, giving one row per CDR3 protein. The sample lists tens of thousands of distinct CDR3 sequences, 9% to 15% occurring once. The CDR3 runs 14 residues. CDR1 SGHRS and CDR2 YFSETQ come from the germline V gene. V was trimmed by 2 bases and J by 5 bases, leaving 10 bases between them. Sequences were obtained from whole blood. The V call is TRBV5-1, the J call TRBJ2-2, with a tentative D call TRBD1 (6 bases). This receptor was obtained from an adult who was a healthcare worker with PCR-confirmed SARS-CoV-2 infection or an uninfected control (not recorded which). CDR3 bases: TGCGCCAGCAGCTTTCAACAGGGTACCGGGGAGCTGTTTTTT. Translating it yields CASSFQQGTGELFF.